This record concerns one T cell receptor (beta chain) sequence. The antigen remains unidentified. Here immunoSEQ multiplex PCR was the method, and the copy in TCRdb shows in-frame clones only, minus some. The table includes about 76,000 clones, 77% detected once. The sample belongs to a study of vaccination effects on CD4 cells after COVID-19. Turning to the study itself: As their vaccination, participants received two doses of either BNT162b2 or mRNA-1273. Every well housed two million PBMC, which grew in culture alongside roughly 10 IU/ml IL-2 and about 10 ug/ml peptides. Study results and caveats: Convalescent patients in the study were few, and early post-infection timepoints were absent.

Germline lookup yields CDR1 SGHRS and CDR2 YFSETQ. This CDR3 has 14 residues. Trimming left V 3 bases short and J 8 bases short, with 15 bases between. CD4+ T cell isolation took place after more than eight days of culture. The sequence was collected from a human donor who received a COVID-19 vaccine. Sample: CD4+ T cells from PBMCs cultured without peptide, taken before COVID-19 vaccination. The chain couples TRBV5-1 to TRBJ2-1; no clear D gene. The CDR3 region has the DNA TGCGCCAGCAGCTCCCGGGCCCAGCCCGATGAGCAGTTCTTC. Residues: CASSSRAQPDEQFF. The variable domain in full, completed from reference TRBV5-1 and TRBJ2-1, reads KAGVTQTPRYLIKTRGQQVTLSCSPISGHRSVSWYQQTPGQGLQFLFEYFSETQRNKGNFPGRFSGRQFSNSRSEMNVSTLELGDSALYLCASSSRAQPDEQFFGPGTRLTVL.